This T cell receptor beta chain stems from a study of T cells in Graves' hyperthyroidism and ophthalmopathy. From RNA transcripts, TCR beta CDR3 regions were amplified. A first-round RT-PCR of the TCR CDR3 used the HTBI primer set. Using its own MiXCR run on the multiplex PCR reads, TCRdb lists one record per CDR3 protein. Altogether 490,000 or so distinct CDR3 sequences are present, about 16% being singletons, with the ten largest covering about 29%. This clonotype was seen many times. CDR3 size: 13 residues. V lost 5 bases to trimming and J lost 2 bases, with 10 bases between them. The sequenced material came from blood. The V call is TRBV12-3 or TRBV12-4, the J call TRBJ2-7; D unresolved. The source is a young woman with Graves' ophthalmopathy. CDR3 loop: CASSPTPTYEQYF. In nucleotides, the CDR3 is TGTGCCAGCAGTCCCACCCCGACCTACGAGCAGTACTTC.